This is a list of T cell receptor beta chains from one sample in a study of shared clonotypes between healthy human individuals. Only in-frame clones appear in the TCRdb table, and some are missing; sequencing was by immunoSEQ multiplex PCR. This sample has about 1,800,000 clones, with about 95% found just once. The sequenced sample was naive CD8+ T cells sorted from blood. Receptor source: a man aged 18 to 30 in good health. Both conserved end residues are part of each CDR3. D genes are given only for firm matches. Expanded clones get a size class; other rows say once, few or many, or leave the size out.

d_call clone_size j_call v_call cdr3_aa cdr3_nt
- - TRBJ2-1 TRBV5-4 CASSLERIHSYNEQFF TGTGCCAGCAGCTTAGAGCGGATTCACTCCTACAATGAGCAGTTCTTC
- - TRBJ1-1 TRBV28 CASSFGQSGTEAFF TGTGCCAGCAGTTTCGGCCAGTCTGGCACTGAAGCTTTCTTT
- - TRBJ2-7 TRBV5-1 CASSLGGLYEQYF TGCGCCAGCAGCTTGGGGGGATTATACGAGCAGTACTTC
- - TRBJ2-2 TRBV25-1 CASSLHSLNTGELFF TGTGCCAGCAGTTTACACTCCCTAAACACCGGGGAGCTGTTTTTT
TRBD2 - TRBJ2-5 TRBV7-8 CASSVTSGDFEETQYF TGTGCCAGCAGCGTCACTAGCGGGGACTTTGAGGAGACCCAGTACTTC
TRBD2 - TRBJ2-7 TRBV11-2 CASSYDGLAESSYEQYF TGTGCCAGCAGCTACGACGGACTAGCGGAAAGCTCCTACGAGCAGTACTTC
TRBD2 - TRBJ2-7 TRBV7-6 CASSRGLAGGMDCEQYF TGTGCCAGCAGCCGTGGGCTAGCGGGAGGTATGGACTGCGAGCAGTACTTC
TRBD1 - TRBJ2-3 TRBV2 CASSEQGDTDTQYF TGTGCCAGCAGTGAACAGGGGGACACAGATACGCAGTATTTT
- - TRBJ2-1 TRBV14 CASSREGQGYNEQFF TGTGCCAGCAGTCGGGAGGGACAGGGTTACAATGAGCAGTTCTTC
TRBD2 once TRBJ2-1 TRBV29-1 CSVEGTSGSTDEQFF TGCAGCGTTGAAGGGACTAGCGGGAGTACCGATGAGCAGTTCTTC
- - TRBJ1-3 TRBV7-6 CASSPGTLGNTIYF TGTGCCAGCAGCCCTGGGACATTAGGAAACACCATATATTTT
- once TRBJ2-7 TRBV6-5 CASSYSRGGYEQYF TGTGCCAGCAGTTACTCGCGAGGGGGGTACGAGCAGTACTTC
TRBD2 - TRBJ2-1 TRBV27 CASSIRTSGLHYNEQFF TGTGCCAGCAGTATCAGGACTAGCGGGTTGCACTACAATGAGCAGTTCTTC
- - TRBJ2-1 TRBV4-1 CASSPGVTYNEQFF TGCGCCAGCAGCCCGGGGGTTACCTACAATGAGCAGTTCTTC